This TCR beta chain was found in a study of T-cell memory formation after mild COVID-19. On the study more broadly: Largely donor-specific TCR clusters were found.

Trimming shortened V by 7 bases and J by 6 bases, and 9 bases separated the two germline ends. The CDR3 is 11 residues long. From the 5' RACE reads, TCRdb called clonotypes with MiXCR, one entry per CDR3 protein. The table lists about 430,000 distinct CDR3 sequences, around 24% of them singletons, with around 9% in the top ten. The receptor's source is an adult woman who had mild COVID-19 (a few samples of this study predate the infection). Cell type and time point are not known. The chain joins TRBV12-3 or TRBV12-4 to TRBJ1-2; perhaps TRBD1 as D (5 bases). Sequencing input: PBMCs or a T cell subset sorted from them (not recorded which). The CDR3 sequence is CASKEGNGYTF. For the CDR3, the DNA is TGTGCCAGCAAGGAGGGGAATGGCTACACCTTC.